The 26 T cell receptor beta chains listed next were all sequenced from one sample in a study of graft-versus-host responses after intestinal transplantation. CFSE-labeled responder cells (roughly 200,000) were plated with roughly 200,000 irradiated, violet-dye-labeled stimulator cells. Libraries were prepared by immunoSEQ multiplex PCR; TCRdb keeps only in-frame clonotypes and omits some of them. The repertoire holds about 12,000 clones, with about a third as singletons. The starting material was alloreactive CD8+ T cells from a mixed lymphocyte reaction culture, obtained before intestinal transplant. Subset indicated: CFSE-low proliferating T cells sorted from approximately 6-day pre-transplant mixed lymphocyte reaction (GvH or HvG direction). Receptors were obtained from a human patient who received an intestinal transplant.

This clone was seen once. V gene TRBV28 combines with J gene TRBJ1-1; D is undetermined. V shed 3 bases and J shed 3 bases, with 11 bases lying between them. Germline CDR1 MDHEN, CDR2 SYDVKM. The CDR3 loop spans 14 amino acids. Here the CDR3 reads CASSFTKRDTEAFF. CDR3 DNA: TGTGCCAGCAGTTTCACCAAGAGGGACACTGAAGCTTTCTTT.

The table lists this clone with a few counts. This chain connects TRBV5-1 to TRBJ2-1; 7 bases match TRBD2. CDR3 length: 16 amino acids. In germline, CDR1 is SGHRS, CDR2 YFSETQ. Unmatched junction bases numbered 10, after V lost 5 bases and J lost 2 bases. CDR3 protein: CASSFDHTSAYNEQFF. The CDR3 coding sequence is TGCGCCAGCAGTTTTGATCATACTAGCGCCTACAATGAGCAGTTCTTC.

Written as DNA, the CDR3 is TGTGCCAGCAGCTTAGGCCTCCCTGGGGCCTACGAGCAGTACTTC. Translating it yields CASSLGLPGAYEQYF. The chain links TRBV5-4 to TRBJ2-7; D gene unclear. This CDR3 has 15 residues. Germline V CDR1 and CDR2: SGHNT, YYREEE (reference sequence). V gave up 2 bases and J gave up 2 bases, with 14 bases separating them.

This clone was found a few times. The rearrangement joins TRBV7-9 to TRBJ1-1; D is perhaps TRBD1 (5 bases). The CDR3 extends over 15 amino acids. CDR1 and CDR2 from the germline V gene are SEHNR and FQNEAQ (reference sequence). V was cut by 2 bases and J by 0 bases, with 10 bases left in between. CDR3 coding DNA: TGTGCCAGCAGCTTAACTGCAGGGCTGAACACTGAAGCTTTCTTT. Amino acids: CASSLTAGLNTEAFF.

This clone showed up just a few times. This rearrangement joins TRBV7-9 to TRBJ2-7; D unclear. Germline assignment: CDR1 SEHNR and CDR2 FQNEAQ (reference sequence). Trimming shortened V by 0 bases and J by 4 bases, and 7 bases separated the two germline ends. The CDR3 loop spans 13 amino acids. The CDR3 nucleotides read TGTGCCAGCAGCTTAGCACTTAGGTACGAGCAGTACTTC. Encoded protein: CASSLALRYEQYF.

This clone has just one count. CDR3 sequence (DNA): TGTGCCACCAGCAGAGATTTCCTGGCAGAGGGCAATCAGCCCCAGCATTTT. It is translated as CATSRDFLAEGNQPQHF. The chain is built from TRBV15 and TRBJ1-5; D is undetermined. V lost 0 bases and J lost 2, with 14 bases in between. The germline V gene encodes CDR1 LNHNV and CDR2 YYDKDF (reference sequence). This CDR3 is built from 17 residues.

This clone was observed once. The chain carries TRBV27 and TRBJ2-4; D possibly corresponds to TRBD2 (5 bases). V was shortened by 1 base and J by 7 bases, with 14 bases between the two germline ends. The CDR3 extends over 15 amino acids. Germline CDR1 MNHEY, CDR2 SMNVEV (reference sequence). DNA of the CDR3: TGTGCCAGCAGTTTATACGGACCCAGGAGGAACATTCAGTACTTC. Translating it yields CASSLYGPRRNIQYF.

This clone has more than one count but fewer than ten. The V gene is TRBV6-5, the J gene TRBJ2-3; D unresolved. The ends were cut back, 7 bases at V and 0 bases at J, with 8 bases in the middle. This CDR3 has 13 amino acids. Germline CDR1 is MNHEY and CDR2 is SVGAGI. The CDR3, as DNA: TGTGCCAGCACGAAGTATAGCACAGATACGCAGTATTTT. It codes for CASTKYSTDTQYF.

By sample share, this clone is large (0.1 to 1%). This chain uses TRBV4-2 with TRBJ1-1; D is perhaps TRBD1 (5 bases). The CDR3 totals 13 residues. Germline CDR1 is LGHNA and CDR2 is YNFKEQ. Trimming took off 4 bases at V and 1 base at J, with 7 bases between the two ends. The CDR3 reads CASSPGTNTEAFF. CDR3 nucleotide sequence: TGTGCCAGCAGCCCAGGGACGAACACTGAAGCTTTCTTT.

In DNA form, the CDR3 reads TGTGCCAGCTCCTGGACAGGTTCCTACGAGCAGTACTTC. Translated: CASSWTGSYEQYF. The chain uses TRBV27 and TRBJ2-7; 7 bases agree with TRBD1. Germline values: CDR1 MNHEY, CDR2 SMNVEV (reference sequence). The CDR3 extends over 13 amino acids. V lost 8 bases and J lost 1; bases outside the gene matches: 5.

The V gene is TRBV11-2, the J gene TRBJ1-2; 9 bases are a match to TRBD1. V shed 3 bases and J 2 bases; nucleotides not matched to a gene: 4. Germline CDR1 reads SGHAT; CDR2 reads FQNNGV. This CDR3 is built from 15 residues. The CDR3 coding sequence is TGTGCCAGCAGCTTCGGGACAGGGTCGAACTATGGCTACACCTTC. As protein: CASSFGTGSNYGYTF. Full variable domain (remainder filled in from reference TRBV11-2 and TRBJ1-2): EAGVAQSPRYKIIEKRQSVAFWCNPISGHATLYWYQQILGQGPKLLIQFQNNGVVDDSQLPKDRFSAERLKGVDSTLKIQPAKLEDSAVYLCASSFGTGSNYGYTFGSGTRLTVV.

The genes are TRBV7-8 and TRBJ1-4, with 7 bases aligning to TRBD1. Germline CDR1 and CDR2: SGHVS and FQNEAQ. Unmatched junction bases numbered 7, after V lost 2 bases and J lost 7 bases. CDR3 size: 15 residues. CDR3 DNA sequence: TGTGCCAGCAGCTTACTCGAGGGGGCCGGTGAAAAACTGTTTTTT. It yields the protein CASSLLEGAGEKLFF.

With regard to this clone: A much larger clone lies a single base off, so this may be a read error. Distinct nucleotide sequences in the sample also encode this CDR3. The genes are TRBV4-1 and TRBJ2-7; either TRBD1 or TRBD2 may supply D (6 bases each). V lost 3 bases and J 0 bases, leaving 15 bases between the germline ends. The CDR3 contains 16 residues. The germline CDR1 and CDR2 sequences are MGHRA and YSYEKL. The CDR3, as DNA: TGCGCCAGCAGCCAGGGGGCTAGCGAGTACTCCTACGAGCAGTACTTC. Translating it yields CASSQGASEYSYEQYF.

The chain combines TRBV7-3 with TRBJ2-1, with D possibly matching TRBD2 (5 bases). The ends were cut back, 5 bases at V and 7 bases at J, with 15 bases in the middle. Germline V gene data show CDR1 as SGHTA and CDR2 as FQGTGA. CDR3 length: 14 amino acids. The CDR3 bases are TGTGCCAGCAGCCCTTCGGGGAGCTTGAATGAGCAGTTCTTC. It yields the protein CASSPSGSLNEQFF.

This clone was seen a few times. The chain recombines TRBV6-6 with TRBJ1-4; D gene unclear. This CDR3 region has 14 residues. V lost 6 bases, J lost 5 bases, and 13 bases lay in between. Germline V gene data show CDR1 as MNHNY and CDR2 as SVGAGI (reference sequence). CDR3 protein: CASSPLGFNEKLFF. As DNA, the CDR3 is TGTGCCAGCAGCCCCTTGGGATTCAATGAAAAACTGTTTTTT.

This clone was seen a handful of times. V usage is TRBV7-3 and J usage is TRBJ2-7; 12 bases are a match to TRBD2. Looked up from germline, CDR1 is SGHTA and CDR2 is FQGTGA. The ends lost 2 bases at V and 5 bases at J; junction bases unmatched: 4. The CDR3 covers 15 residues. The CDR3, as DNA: TGTGCCAGCAGCTTACTAGCGGGAGGGCCCAACGAGCAGTACTTC. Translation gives CASSLLAGGPNEQYF. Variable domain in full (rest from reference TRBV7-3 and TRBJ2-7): GAGVSQTPSNKVTEKGKYVELRCDPISGHTALYWYRQSLGQGPEFLIYFQGTGAADDSGLPNDRFFAVRPEGSVSTLKIQRTERGDSAVYLCASSLLAGGPNEQYFGPGTRLTVT.

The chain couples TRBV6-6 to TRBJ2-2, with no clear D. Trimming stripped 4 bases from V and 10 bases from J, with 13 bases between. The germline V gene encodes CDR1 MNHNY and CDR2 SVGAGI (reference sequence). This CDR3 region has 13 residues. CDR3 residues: CASSLNPMEELFF. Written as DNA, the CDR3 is TGTGCCAGCAGTTTAAATCCCATGGAGGAGCTGTTTTTT.

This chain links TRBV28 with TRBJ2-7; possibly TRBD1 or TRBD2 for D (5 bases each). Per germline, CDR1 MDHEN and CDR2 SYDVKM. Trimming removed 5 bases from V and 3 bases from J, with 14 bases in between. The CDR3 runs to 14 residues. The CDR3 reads CASSTYTGLYEQYF. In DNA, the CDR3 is TGTGCCAGCAGTACCTATACGGGGCTCTACGAGCAGTACTTC.

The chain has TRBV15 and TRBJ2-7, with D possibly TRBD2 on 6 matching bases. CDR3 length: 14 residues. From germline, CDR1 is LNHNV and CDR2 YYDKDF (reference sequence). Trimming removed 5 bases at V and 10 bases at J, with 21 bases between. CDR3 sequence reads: CATSPRERPLEQYF. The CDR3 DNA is TGTGCCACCAGCCCCCGGGAGCGGCCTTTAGAACAGTACTTC. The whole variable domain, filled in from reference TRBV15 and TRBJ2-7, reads DAMVIQNPRYQVTQFGKPVTLSCSQTLNHNVMYWYQQKSSQAPKLLFHYYDKDFNNEADTPDNFQSRRPNTSFCFLDIRSPGLGDTAMYLCATSPRERPLEQYFGPGTRLTVT.

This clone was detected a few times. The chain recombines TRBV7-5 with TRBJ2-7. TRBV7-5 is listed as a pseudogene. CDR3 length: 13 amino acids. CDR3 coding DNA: TGTGCCAGCAGCTTGGAAGTGACCTACGAGCAGTACTTC. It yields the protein CASSLEVTYEQYF.

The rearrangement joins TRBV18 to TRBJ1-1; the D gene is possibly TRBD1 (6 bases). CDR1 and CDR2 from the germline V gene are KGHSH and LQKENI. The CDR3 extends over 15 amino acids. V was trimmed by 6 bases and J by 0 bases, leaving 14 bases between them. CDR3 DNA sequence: TGTGCCAGCTCCCTTTTGGACAGTATGAACACTGAAGCTTTCTTT. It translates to CASSLLDSMNTEAFF.

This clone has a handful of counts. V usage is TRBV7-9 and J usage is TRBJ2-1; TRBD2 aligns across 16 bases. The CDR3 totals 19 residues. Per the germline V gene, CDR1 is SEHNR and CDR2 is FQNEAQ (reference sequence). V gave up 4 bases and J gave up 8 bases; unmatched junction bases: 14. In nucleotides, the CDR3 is TGTGCCAGCAGCTCCGCTGTCGCGGGACTAGCGGGAGGGTTGGATGAGCAGTTCTTC. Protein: CASSSAVAGLAGGLDEQFF. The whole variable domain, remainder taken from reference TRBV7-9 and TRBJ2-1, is DTGVSQNPRHKITKRGQNVTFRCDPISEHNRLYWYRQTLGQGPEFLTYFQNEAQLEKSRLLSDRFSAERPKGSFSTLEIQRTEQGDSAMYLCASSSAVAGLAGGLDEQFFGPGTRLTVL.

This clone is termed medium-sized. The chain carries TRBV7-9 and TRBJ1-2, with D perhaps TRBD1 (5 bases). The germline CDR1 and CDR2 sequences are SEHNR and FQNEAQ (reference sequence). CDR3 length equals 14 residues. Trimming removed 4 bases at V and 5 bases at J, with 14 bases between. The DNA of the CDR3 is TGTGCCAGCAGCTCTGGGGCCGGTGGGTATGGCTACACCTTC. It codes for CASSSGAGGYGYTF.

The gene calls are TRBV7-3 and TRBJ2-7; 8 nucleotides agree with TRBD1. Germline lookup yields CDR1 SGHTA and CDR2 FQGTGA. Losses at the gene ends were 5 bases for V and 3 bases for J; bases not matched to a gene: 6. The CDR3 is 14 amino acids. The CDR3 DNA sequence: TGTGCCAGCAGCCCAGGACAGGGACACTACGAGCAGTACTTC. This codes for CASSPGQGHYEQYF.

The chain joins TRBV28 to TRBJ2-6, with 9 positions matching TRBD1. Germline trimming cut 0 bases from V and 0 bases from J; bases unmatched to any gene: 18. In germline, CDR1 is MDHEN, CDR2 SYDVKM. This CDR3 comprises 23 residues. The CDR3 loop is CASSLWSGTGRLAVPSGANVLTF. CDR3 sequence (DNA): TGTGCCAGCAGTTTATGGAGTGGGACAGGGAGGCTAGCGGTCCCCTCTGGGGCCAACGTCCTGACTTTC.

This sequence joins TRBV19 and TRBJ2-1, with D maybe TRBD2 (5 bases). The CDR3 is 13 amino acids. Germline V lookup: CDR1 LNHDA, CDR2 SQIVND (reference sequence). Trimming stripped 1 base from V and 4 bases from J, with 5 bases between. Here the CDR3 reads CASSIGGYNEQFF. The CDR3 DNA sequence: TGTGCCAGTAGTATAGGAGGGTACAATGAGCAGTTCTTC.